These 18 T cell receptor beta chains were sequenced from one sample in a study of cytomegalovirus exposure and HLA in healthy donors. The PCR was carried out with 60 Vbeta primers and 13 Jbeta primers. Produced via immunoSEQ multiplex PCR; TCRdb's table is partial and in-frame only. The data show roughly 120,000 clones, roughly 66% seen once. What was sequenced was PBMCs. The receptor set was obtained from a woman younger than 45 in good health and CMV-seronegative.

This CDR3 reads CASNRLNGLPRETQYF. DNA for the CDR3: TGTGCCAGCAATCGATTGAACGGACTCCCGCGGGAGACCCAGTACTTC. The chain employs TRBV28 and TRBJ2-5; D possibly corresponds to TRBD2 (5 bases). Per the germline V gene, CDR1 is MDHEN and CDR2 is SYDVKM. V gave up 7 bases and J gave up 5 bases, with 23 bases separating them. The CDR3 has 16 residues.

Notes on this clone: Other DNA sequences of this sample code for an identical CDR3. V gene TRBV9 combines with J gene TRBJ2-1, with 7 bases identical to TRBD2. This CDR3 spans 15 amino acids. Losses at the gene ends were 0 bases for V and 4 bases for J; bases not matched to a gene: 4. In germline, CDR1 is SGDLS, CDR2 YYNGEE. CDR3 in DNA: TGTGCCAGCAGCGTAGAAGCGGGAAGATACAATGAGCAGTTCTTC. This translates into CASSVEAGRYNEQFF.

V gene TRBV5-6 combines with J gene TRBJ1-1; D remains ambiguous. In germline, CDR1 is SGHDT, CDR2 YYEEEE. The germline V and J ends were trimmed by 2 bases and 0 bases, with 14 bases remaining between them. The CDR3 runs 16 residues. The CDR3 reads CASSFMSRGLNTEAFF. The DNA of the CDR3 is TGTGCCAGCAGCTTCATGTCCAGAGGGTTGAACACTGAAGCTTTCTTT.

CDR3 nucleotides: TGTGCCAGCAGTTCCTCCTCCCCCTGGGGCCTAGGGAGCAATCAGCCCCAGCATTTT. It is translated as CASSSSSPWGLGSNQPQHF. V gene TRBV28 combines with J gene TRBJ1-5, with D possibly TRBD1 on 5 matching bases. The V and J ends lost 4 bases and 1 base respectively, with 23 bases between them. Germline loops: CDR1 MDHEN, CDR2 SYDVKM. This CDR3 is built from 19 residues.

J is TRBJ2-7 and V is TRBV10-1, with a possible D match to TRBD1 (5 bases). Deletions cut 3 bases from V and 4 bases from J, with 10 bases between. This CDR3 has 13 amino acids. Germline V lookup: CDR1 WNHNN, CDR2 SYGVQD (reference sequence). CDR3 bases: TGCGCCAGCAGTGAAGGTCAGGGATACGAGCAGTACTTC. It specifies CASSEGQGYEQYF.

Points on this clone: Germline and junction disagree at one end, which may indicate a read error. This rearrangement joins TRBV7-7 to TRBJ2-5; no firm D call. CDR3 length equals 13 residues. Germline CDR1 is SSHAT and CDR2 is FNYEAQ (reference sequence). The CDR3, as DNA: TGTGCTAGCAGCTCCACTACCGAAGAGACCCAGTACTTC. As protein: CASSSTTEETQYF.

The J gene is TRBJ1-1, the V gene TRBV18; D remains ambiguous. V was cut by 0 bases and J by 4 bases, with 12 bases left in between. Germline loops: CDR1 KGHSH, CDR2 LQKENI. The CDR3 length is 15 residues. The CDR3 is CASSPPSSPGTEAFF. The CDR3 nucleotides read TGTGCCAGCTCACCACCGTCGTCCCCGGGCACTGAAGCTTTCTTT.

This sequence joins TRBV27 and TRBJ1-2; D may be TRBD1 (6 bases). Germline CDR1 MNHEY, CDR2 SMNVEV (reference sequence). Trimming removed 4 bases at V and 2 bases at J, with 14 bases between. This CDR3 spans 15 amino acids. CDR3 DNA: TGTGCCAGCAGTTCAAACCATCAGGGGAACTATGGCTACACCTTC. Amino acid sequence: CASSSNHQGNYGYTF.

V usage is TRBV7-2 and J usage is TRBJ2-7; 9 positions match TRBD1. Germline loops: CDR1 SGHTA, CDR2 FQGNSA. The CDR3 has 15 amino acids. Trimming removed 5 bases from V and 4 bases from J; junction bases left unmatched: 9. CDR3 nucleotides: TGTGCCAGCAGCCAAGGGACAGGGAATCCTTACGAGCAGTACTTC. Its translation is CASSQGTGNPYEQYF.

This clone was counted a few times. The chain has TRBV6-5 and TRBJ2-7; a possible D gene is TRBD2 (5 bases). The V end was cut by 7 bases, the J end by 5 bases, with 12 bases between. This CDR3 has 12 residues. Germline CDR1 MNHEY, CDR2 SVGAGI. Here the CDR3 DNA reads TGTGCCAGCATCTCGGGGTTCCACGAGCAGTACTTC. Amino acids: CASISGFHEQYF.

The J gene is TRBJ2-1, the V gene TRBV19; TRBD2 aligns across 14 bases. Losses at the gene ends were 6 bases for V and 7 bases for J; bases not matched to a gene: 8. The CDR3 covers 16 residues. The germline V gene has CDR1 LNHDA and CDR2 SQIVND (reference sequence). CDR3 DNA: TGTGCCAGTAGATCGGGAGGGACTAGCGGGAGAAATGAGCAGTTCTTC. Encoded protein: CASRSGGTSGRNEQFF.

This clone was seen more than once but under ten times. This chain links TRBV28 with TRBJ2-7; no reliable D call. Germline CDR1 and CDR2: MDHEN and SYDVKM. V was cut by 6 bases and J by 0 bases, with 12 bases left in between. This CDR3 spans 14 amino acids. The CDR3 nucleotides are TGTGCCAGCAGGCCCGACTTCACCTCCTACGAGCAGTACTTC. Translated, it gives CASRPDFTSYEQYF.

The V and J genes are TRBV19 and TRBJ1-6, with D uncertain. Trimming shortened V by 4 bases and J by 9 bases, and 16 bases separated the two germline ends. Germline values: CDR1 LNHDA, CDR2 SQIVND (reference sequence). This CDR3 comprises 15 residues. CDR3 loop: CASSTGLSKGSPLHF. The CDR3 DNA reads TGTGCCAGTAGTACCGGACTTTCCAAAGGTTCACCCCTCCACTTT.

The rearrangement joins TRBV4-1 to TRBJ1-4; D is perhaps TRBD1 (6 bases). Germline loops: CDR1 MGHRA, CDR2 YSYEKL. The CDR3 contains 15 residues. V lost 2 bases to trimming and J lost 5 bases, with 12 bases between them. This CDR3 is CASSQLTGVNEKLFF. The CDR3 DNA is TGCGCCAGCAGCCAACTGACAGGCGTCAATGAAAAACTGTTTTTT.

The chain uses TRBV21-1 and TRBJ2-5; TRBD2 is taken as the D call from the table, unchecked against the DNA. TRBV21-1 is termed a pseudogene. The CDR3 has 19 amino acids. The CDR3 nucleotides read TGTGCCAGCAGCATTCGGACTAGCGGACACCCTGGGTACCAAGAGACCCAGTACTTC. Protein product: CASSIRTSGHPGYQETQYF.

The chain employs TRBV9 and TRBJ2-7; D ambiguous. Per the germline V gene, CDR1 is SGDLS and CDR2 is YYNGEE. V was clipped by 2 bases and J by 2 bases, with 5 bases between them. This CDR3 comprises 12 residues. The CDR3 DNA is TGTGCCAGCAGCGTTAATGCCTACGAGCAGTACTTC. It specifies CASSVNAYEQYF.

The rearrangement joins TRBV27 to TRBJ2-7; D not certain. The CDR3 spans 13 residues. The V gene lost 2 bases and the J gene lost 4 bases, with 9 bases spanning the gap. The germline V gene has CDR1 MNHEY and CDR2 SMNVEV (reference sequence). CDR3 nucleotides: TGTGCCAGCAGTTTACAGGTGGCTTACGAGCAGTACTTC. As protein: CASSLQVAYEQYF.

The chain joins TRBV6-1 to TRBJ2-7, with 8 bases matching TRBD2. Trimming cost V 8 bases and J 2 bases; bases outside gene matches: 11. The CDR3 is 15 amino acids. CDR1 MNHNS and CDR2 SASEGT come from the germline V gene. CDR3 sequence reads: CASVGGRSGTYEQYF. The CDR3 DNA reads TGTGCCAGCGTTGGAGGGCGTAGCGGGACCTACGAGCAGTACTTC.